These 13 T cell receptor beta chains were sequenced from one sample in a study of identical twins. TCRdb processed the 5' RACE reads anew with MiXCR; each CDR3 protein has one entry. This sample yields hundreds of thousands of distinct CDR3 sequences, of which 12% are seen a single time; around 1.6% belongs to the top ten. The same specimen was also included in a second study, on yellow fever vaccine responses in identical twins.

Input material: PBMCs. The receptors were sampled from a woman aged 18-35 years in good health.

The CDR3 spells CASSYSGVGHPPLHF. The CDR3 coding sequence is TGTGCCAGCAGTTACTCCGGAGTGGGGCATCCACCCCTCCACTTT. The V call is TRBV6-5, the J call TRBJ1-6; perhaps TRBD1 as D (5 bases). This CDR3 has 15 residues. With 0 bases removed from V and 11 bases from J, the gap between germline ends came to 14 bases. Germline CDR1 and CDR2: MNHEY and SVGAGI.

This clonotype showed up just a few times. The J gene is TRBJ2-1, the V gene TRBV18; 10 nucleotides line up with TRBD1. Trimming removed 3 bases from V and 8 bases from J; junction bases left unmatched: 4. The germline V gene encodes CDR1 KGHSH and CDR2 LQKENI. This CDR3 has 14 amino acids. This CDR3 reads CASSPRTGGDEQFF. CDR3 bases: TGTGCCAGCTCACCGCGGACAGGGGGGGATGAGCAGTTCTTC. Drawing the rest from reference TRBV18 and TRBJ2-1, the complete variable domain is NAGVMQNPRHLVRRRGQEARLRCSPMKGHSHVYWYRQLPEEGLKFMVYLQKENIIDESGMPKERFSAEFPKEGPSILRIQQVVRGDSAAYFCASSPRTGGDEQFFGPGTRLTVL.

The chain joins TRBV5-6 to TRBJ2-2; D is possibly TRBD1 (5 bases). CDR3 length: 16 amino acids. Trimming took 6 bases from V and 6 from J, leaving 21 bases between them. Germline CDR1 is SGHDT and CDR2 is YYEEEE. The CDR3 DNA follows: TGTGCCAGCACCCCCGGCGGCAGGGTGGTATCCGGGGAGCTGTTTTTT. Protein: CASTPGGRVVSGELFF.

V gene TRBV10-3 combines with J gene TRBJ2-1; 15 bases map to TRBD2. Losses at the gene ends were 10 bases for V and 2 bases for J; bases not matched to a gene: 3. CDR1 and CDR2 (germline): ENHRY, SYGVKD. There are 15 residues in the CDR3. This CDR3 reads CAKGLAGGPYNEQFF. The CDR3 DNA reads as TGTGCCAAAGGACTAGCGGGGGGGCCCTACAATGAGCAGTTCTTC.

The chain combines TRBV19 with TRBJ2-7, with a possible D match to TRBD1 (6 bases). The CDR3 consists of 13 residues. Looked up from germline, CDR1 is LNHDA and CDR2 is SQIVND (reference sequence). Trimming cost V 5 bases and J 5 bases, with 13 bases left between them. CDR3 in amino acids: CASSPIQGNEQYF. In DNA form, the CDR3 reads TGTGCCAGTAGTCCGATACAGGGTAACGAGCAGTACTTC.

This sequence joins TRBV5-1 and TRBJ2-1; 10 nucleotides agree with TRBD1. Trimming removed 2 bases from V and 6 bases from J; junction bases left unmatched: 2. The CDR3 runs to 14 residues. Germline V gene lookup returns CDR1 SGHRS and CDR2 YFSETQ. The CDR3 spells CASSFRTGGNEQFF. The CDR3 DNA is TGCGCCAGCAGCTTTAGGACAGGGGGCAATGAGCAGTTCTTC. Variable domain in full (rest from reference TRBV5-1 and TRBJ2-1): KAGVTQTPRYLIKTRGQQVTLSCSPISGHRSVSWYQQTPGQGLQFLFEYFSETQRNKGNFPGRFSGRQFSNSRSEMNVSTLELGDSALYLCASSFRTGGNEQFFGPGTRLTVL.

This rearrangement joins TRBV7-2 to TRBJ1-1, with D unclear. Per the germline V gene, CDR1 is SGHTA and CDR2 is FQGNSA. The CDR3 runs to 14 residues. V lost 3 bases and J 5 bases, leaving 13 bases between the germline ends. CDR3 sequence: CASSFIVESTEAFF. The CDR3 region has the DNA TGTGCCAGCAGCTTCATAGTTGAGAGTACTGAAGCTTTCTTT.

This clonotype was recorded a few times. V usage is TRBV25-1 and J usage is TRBJ2-3; possible D gene TRBD1, 6 bases. Trimming removed 2 bases from V and 5 bases from J, with 11 bases in between. The V gene's germline CDR1 is MGHDK and CDR2 SYGVNS. This CDR3 spans 14 amino acids. The CDR3 sequence is CASSEGQGIDTQYF. DNA for the CDR3: TGTGCCAGCAGTGAAGGGCAGGGGATAGATACGCAGTATTTT.

The chain recombines TRBV28 with TRBJ1-5, with a possible D match to TRBD1 (5 bases). The CDR3 covers 14 residues. Trimming left V 4 bases short and J 4 bases short, with 11 bases between. Germline CDR1 is MDHEN and CDR2 is SYDVKM. CDR3 sequence reads: CASSSHGGNQPQHF. The CDR3 DNA reads TGTGCCAGCAGTTCCCACGGGGGGAATCAGCCCCAGCATTTT.

This clonotype came up a few times. The chain has TRBV6-1 and TRBJ2-7, with 10 bases aligning to TRBD1. CDR1 and CDR2 (germline): MNHNS, SASEGT. The CDR3 has 14 residues. J lost 2 bases, V lost 5 bases, and 3 bases had no gene match. CDR3 nucleotide sequence: TGTGCCAGCAGTAGGACAGGGGGAACCTACGAGCAGTACTTC. Translating it yields CASSRTGGTYEQYF.

There are a few counts of this clonotype. This chain connects TRBV4-1 to TRBJ2-5, with D possibly TRBD1 on 6 matching bases. Germline CDR1 and CDR2: MGHRA and YSYEKL. Trimming took 8 bases from V and 5 from J, leaving 18 bases between them. The CDR3 consists of 14 residues. The CDR3 DNA reads as TGCGCCAGCGGTAAAACCGGGACACACGAGACCCAGTACTTC. Protein sequence: CASGKTGTHETQYF.

In this sample, this clonotype turned up many times. The genes are TRBV5-1 and TRBJ2-7; D not resolved. This CDR3 is 15 amino acids long. V was clipped by 8 bases and J by 1 base, with 19 bases between them. Germline V gives CDR1 SGHRS, CDR2 YFSETQ. The CDR3 nucleotides are TGCGCCAGTCGGACGATCGCCTCTTCATCCTACGAGCAGTACTTC. Translation gives CASRTIASSSYEQYF.

This clonotype was seen only a few times. The chain links TRBV3-1 to TRBJ2-1; 11 nucleotides agree with TRBD2. Germline lookup yields CDR1 LGHDT and CDR2 YNNKEL (reference sequence). This CDR3 comprises 15 residues. Trimming took 4 bases from V and 5 from J; bases not matched to a gene: 4. The CDR3 sequence: CASSRKGLADNEQFF. CDR3 coding DNA: TGTGCCAGCAGCCGCAAGGGACTAGCGGACAATGAGCAGTTCTTC.